The rows below give T cell receptor beta chains drawn from one sample of a study of blood T cell repertoires in COVID-19. Only in-frame clones appear in the TCRdb table, and some are missing; sequencing was by immunoSEQ multiplex PCR. This sample yields 150,000 to 200,000 clones, of which about 86% are seen a single time; 13% to 15% belongs to the top ten. Sequenced input: peripheral blood. These TCRs come from a man aged 25-40 years with active or convalescent COVID-19. Both conserved end residues are part of each CDR3. The order of the fields is CDR3 protein, CDR3 DNA, V gene, D gene, clone size, J gene. D genes are given only for firm matches. Clone size is given for some rows only: seen once, a few or many times, or a class if the clone is expanded.

cdr3_aa: CASNPTRGWDTDTQYF; cdr3_nt: TGTGCCAGCAACCCGACGCGGGGGTGGGACACAGATACGCAGTATTTT; v_call: TRBV28; d_call: TRBD2; clone_size: -; j_call: TRBJ2-3
cdr3_aa: CSVEDSGGSPRPIF; cdr3_nt: TGCAGCGTTGAAGATAGTGGGGGGTCCCCGCGGCCGATCTTC; v_call: TRBV29-1; d_call: -; clone_size: -; j_call: TRBJ2-1
cdr3_aa: CASSSIRGRSGELFF; cdr3_nt: TGTGCCAGCAGCTCCATTAGGGGCCGTTCCGGGGAGCTGTTTTTT; v_call: TRBV7-2; d_call: -; clone_size: -; j_call: TRBJ2-2
cdr3_aa: CASSSPEGAYEQYF; cdr3_nt: TGTGCCAGCAGCTCCCCCGAGGGGGCCTACGAGCAGTACTTC; v_call: TRBV7-9; d_call: -; clone_size: -; j_call: TRBJ2-7
cdr3_aa: CASLHTGGFNYGYTF; cdr3_nt: TGTGCCAGCTTACATACAGGGGGTTTCAACTATGGCTACACCTTC; v_call: TRBV3-1/TRBV3-2; d_call: TRBD1; clone_size: -; j_call: TRBJ1-2
cdr3_aa: CAWGRGGSIYEQYF; cdr3_nt: TGTGCCTGGGGTAGGGGGGGATCGATTTACGAGCAGTACTTC; v_call: TRBV30; d_call: -; clone_size: -; j_call: TRBJ2-7
cdr3_aa: CASSWTGQDGYTF; cdr3_nt: TGTGCCAGCAGTTGGACAGGGCAGGATGGCTACACCTTC; v_call: TRBV2; d_call: TRBD1; clone_size: -; j_call: TRBJ1-2
cdr3_aa: CASSSGTGQASGELFF; cdr3_nt: TGCGCCAGCAGCTCCGGGACAGGGCAGGCCTCCGGGGAGCTGTTTTTT; v_call: TRBV5-1; d_call: TRBD1; clone_size: -; j_call: TRBJ2-2
cdr3_aa: CASSYSGLAGGSTYEQYF; cdr3_nt: TGTGCCAGCAGTTACTCCGGACTAGCGGGAGGGTCGACCTACGAGCAGTACTTC; v_call: TRBV6-2/TRBV6-3; d_call: TRBD2; clone_size: -; j_call: TRBJ2-7
cdr3_aa: CASSYAGTSPTDTQYF; cdr3_nt: TGTGCCAGCAGCTACGCCGGGACTAGCCCCACAGATACGCAGTATTTT; v_call: TRBV7-3; d_call: TRBD2; clone_size: -; j_call: TRBJ2-3
cdr3_aa: CASSFSLTDRSTEAFF; cdr3_nt: TGTGCCAGCAGTTTCTCCCTGACGGACAGAAGCACTGAAGCTTTCTTT; v_call: TRBV27; d_call: -; clone_size: once; j_call: TRBJ1-1
cdr3_aa: CASSVDRGHGNTIYF; cdr3_nt: TGTGCCAGCAGCGTAGACAGGGGGCACGGAAACACCATATATTTT; v_call: TRBV9; d_call: TRBD1; clone_size: once; j_call: TRBJ1-3
cdr3_aa: CASSLSASGRYSTDTQYF; cdr3_nt: TGTGCCAGCAGCTTGTCGGCTAGCGGGAGGTACAGCACAGATACGCAGTATTTT; v_call: TRBV5-4; d_call: TRBD2; clone_size: -; j_call: TRBJ2-3
cdr3_aa: CASSETAPYSNQPQHF; cdr3_nt: TGTGCCAGCAGTGAAACAGCCCCGTATAGCAATCAGCCCCAGCATTTT; v_call: TRBV27; d_call: -; clone_size: -; j_call: TRBJ1-5
cdr3_aa: CATSDFRGSEQYF; cdr3_nt: TGTGCCACCAGTGATTTCCGGGGAAGCGAGCAGTACTTC; v_call: TRBV24-1; d_call: -; clone_size: -; j_call: TRBJ2-7
cdr3_aa: CASSPRTSGSRSGNEQFF; cdr3_nt: TGTGCCAGCAGCCCCAGGACTAGCGGGAGCCGATCAGGCAATGAGCAGTTCTTC; v_call: TRBV5-8; d_call: TRBD2; clone_size: -; j_call: TRBJ2-1
cdr3_aa: CASSQDITGSAGYTF; cdr3_nt: TGTGCCAGCAGCCAAGACATTACAGGGAGCGCTGGCTACACCTTC; v_call: TRBV14; d_call: -; clone_size: -; j_call: TRBJ1-2
cdr3_aa: CASSPRTGGVRDTQYF; cdr3_nt: TGTGCCAGCAGTCCCCGGACAGGGGGCGTCAGAGATACGCAGTATTTT; v_call: TRBV25-1; d_call: TRBD1; clone_size: -; j_call: TRBJ2-3
cdr3_aa: CASSIPKGLTQPQHF; cdr3_nt: TGTGCCAGTAGTATACCCAAGGGGCTTACTCAGCCCCAGCATTTT; v_call: TRBV19; d_call: -; clone_size: -; j_call: TRBJ1-5
cdr3_aa: CASSPTPTGAQPQHF; cdr3_nt: TGTGCCAGCAGCCCGACTCCTACAGGGGCCCAGCCCCAGCATTTT; v_call: TRBV3-1/TRBV3-2; d_call: TRBD1; clone_size: -; j_call: TRBJ1-5
cdr3_aa: CASSLVRNTEAFF; cdr3_nt: TGTGCCAGCAGCTTAGTTAGGAACACTGAAGCTTTCTTT; v_call: TRBV11-2; d_call: -; clone_size: -; j_call: TRBJ1-1
cdr3_aa: CAWSEGIAGRDTQYF; cdr3_nt: TGTGCCTGGAGTGAGGGAATAGCGGGGAGAGATACGCAGTATTTT; v_call: TRBV30; d_call: TRBD2; clone_size: -; j_call: TRBJ2-3
cdr3_aa: CSVLTTAFLAEAFF; cdr3_nt: TGCAGCGTTCTAACGACCGCCTTTCTAGCTGAAGCTTTCTTT; v_call: TRBV29-1; d_call: -; clone_size: -; j_call: TRBJ1-1
cdr3_aa: CASSLSQGLGAFF; cdr3_nt: TGTGCCAGCAGCTTATCGCAGGGGTTGGGGGCTTTCTTT; v_call: TRBV7-8; d_call: -; clone_size: -; j_call: TRBJ1-1
cdr3_aa: CAWSGQLGGNTEAFF; cdr3_nt: TGTGCCTGGAGTGGCCAGTTGGGGGGGAACACTGAAGCTTTCTTT; v_call: TRBV30; d_call: -; clone_size: -; j_call: TRBJ1-1